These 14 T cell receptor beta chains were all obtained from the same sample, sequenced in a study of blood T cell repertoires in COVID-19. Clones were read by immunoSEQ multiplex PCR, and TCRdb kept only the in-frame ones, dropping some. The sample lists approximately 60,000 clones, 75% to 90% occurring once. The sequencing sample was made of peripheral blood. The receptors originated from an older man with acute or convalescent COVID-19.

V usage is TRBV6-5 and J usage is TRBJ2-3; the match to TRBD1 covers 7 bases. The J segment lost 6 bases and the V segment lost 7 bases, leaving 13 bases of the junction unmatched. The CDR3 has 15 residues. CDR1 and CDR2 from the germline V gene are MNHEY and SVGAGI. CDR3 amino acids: CASTPQGQSFDTQYF. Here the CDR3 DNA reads TGTGCCAGCACACCTCAGGGACAGAGCTTTGATACGCAGTATTTT.

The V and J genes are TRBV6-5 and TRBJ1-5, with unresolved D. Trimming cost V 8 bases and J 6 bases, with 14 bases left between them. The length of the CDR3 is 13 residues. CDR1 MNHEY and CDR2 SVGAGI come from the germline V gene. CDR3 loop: CASSPLLGQPQHF. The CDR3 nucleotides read TGTGCCAGCTCTCCTCTACTCGGTCAGCCCCAGCATTTT.

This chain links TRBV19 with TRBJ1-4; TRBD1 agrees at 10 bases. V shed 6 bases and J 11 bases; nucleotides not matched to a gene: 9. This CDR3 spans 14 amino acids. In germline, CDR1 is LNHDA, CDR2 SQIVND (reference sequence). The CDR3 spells CASRPDRGRQKLFF. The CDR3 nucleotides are TGTGCCAGTAGACCCGACAGGGGGCGTCAGAAACTGTTTTTT.

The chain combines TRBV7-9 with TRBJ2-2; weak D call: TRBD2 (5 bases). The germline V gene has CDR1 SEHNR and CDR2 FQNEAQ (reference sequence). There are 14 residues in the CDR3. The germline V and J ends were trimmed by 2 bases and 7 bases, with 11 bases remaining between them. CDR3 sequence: CASSLFAGVGELFF. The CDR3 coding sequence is TGTGCCAGCAGCTTATTTGCCGGGGTCGGGGAGCTGTTTTTT.

The CDR3 DNA is TGTGCCAGCCACGGGACAGGGTCGACAGATACGCAGTATTTT. This encodes CASHGTGSTDTQYF. The rearrangement joins TRBV5-8 to TRBJ2-3; 9 bases are shared with TRBD1. J lost 3 bases, V lost 7 bases, and 6 bases had no gene match. Germline CDR1 and CDR2: SGHTS and YDEGEE. CDR3 length: 14 residues.

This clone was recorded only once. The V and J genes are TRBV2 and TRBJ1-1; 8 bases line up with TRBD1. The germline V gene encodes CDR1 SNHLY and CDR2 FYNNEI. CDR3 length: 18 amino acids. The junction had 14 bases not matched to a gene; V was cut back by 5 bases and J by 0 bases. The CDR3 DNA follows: TGTGCCAGCAGTAACGACAGGGGACATAATAACATGAACACTGAAGCTTTCTTT. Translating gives CASSNDRGHNNMNTEAFF. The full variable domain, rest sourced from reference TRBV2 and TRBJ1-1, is EPEVTQTPSHQVTQMGQEVILRCVPISNHLYFYWYRQILGQKVEFLVSFYNNEISEKSEIFDDQFSVERPDGSNFTLKIRSTKLEDSAMYFCASSNDRGHNNMNTEAFFGQGTRLTVV.

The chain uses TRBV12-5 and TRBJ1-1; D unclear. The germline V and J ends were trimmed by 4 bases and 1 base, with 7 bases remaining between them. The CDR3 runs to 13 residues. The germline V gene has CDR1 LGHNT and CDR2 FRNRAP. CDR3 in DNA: TGTGCTAGTGGTTACTCTGGGAACACTGAAGCTTTCTTT. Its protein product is CASGYSGNTEAFF.

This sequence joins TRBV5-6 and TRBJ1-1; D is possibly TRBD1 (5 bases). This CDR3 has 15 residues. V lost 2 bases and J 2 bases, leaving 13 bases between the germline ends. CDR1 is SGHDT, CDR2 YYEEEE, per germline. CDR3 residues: CASSFRRGLNTEAFF. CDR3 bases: TGTGCCAGCAGCTTTCGACGGGGACTAAACACTGAAGCTTTCTTT.

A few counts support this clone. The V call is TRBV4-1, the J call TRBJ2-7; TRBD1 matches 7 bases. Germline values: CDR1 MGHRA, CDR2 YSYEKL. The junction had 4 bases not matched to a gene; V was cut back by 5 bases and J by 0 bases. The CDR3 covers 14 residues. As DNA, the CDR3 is TGCGCCAGCAGCAGGACAGGAAGCTCCTACGAGCAGTACTTC. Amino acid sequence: CASSRTGSSYEQYF.

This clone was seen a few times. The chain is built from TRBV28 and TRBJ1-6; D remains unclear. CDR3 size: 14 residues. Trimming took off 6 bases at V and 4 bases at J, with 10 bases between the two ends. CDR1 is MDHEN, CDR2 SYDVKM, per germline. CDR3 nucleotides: TGTGCCAGCAGCTCGGGATCATATAATTCACCCCTCCACTTT. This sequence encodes CASSSGSYNSPLHF. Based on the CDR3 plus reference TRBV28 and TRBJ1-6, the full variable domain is DVKVTQSSRYLVKRTGEKVFLECVQDMDHENMFWYRQDPGLGLRLIYFSYDVKMKEKGDIPEGYSVSREKKERFSLILESASTNQTSMYLCASSSGSYNSPLHFGNGTRLTVT.

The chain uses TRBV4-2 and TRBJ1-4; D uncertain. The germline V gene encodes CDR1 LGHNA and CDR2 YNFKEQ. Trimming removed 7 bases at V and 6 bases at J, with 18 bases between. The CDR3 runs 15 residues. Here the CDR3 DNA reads TGTGCCAGCATGCTCAATCCGGGGAGGGATGAAAAACTGTTTTTT. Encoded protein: CASMLNPGRDEKLFF.

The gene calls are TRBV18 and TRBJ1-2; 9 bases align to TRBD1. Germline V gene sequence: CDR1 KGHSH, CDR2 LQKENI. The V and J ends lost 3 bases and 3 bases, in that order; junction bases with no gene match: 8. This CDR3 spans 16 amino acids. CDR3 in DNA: TGTGCCAGCTCACCGATGACAGGGGGATTAGACTATGGCTACACCTTC. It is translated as CASSPMTGGLDYGYTF.

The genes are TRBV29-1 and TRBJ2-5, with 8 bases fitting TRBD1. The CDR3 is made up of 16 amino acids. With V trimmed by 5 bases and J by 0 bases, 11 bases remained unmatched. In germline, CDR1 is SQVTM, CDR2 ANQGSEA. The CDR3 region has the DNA TGCAGCGTTCTCCCGCTGGGACAGGTGGACCAAGAGACCCAGTACTTC. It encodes CSVLPLGQVDQETQYF.

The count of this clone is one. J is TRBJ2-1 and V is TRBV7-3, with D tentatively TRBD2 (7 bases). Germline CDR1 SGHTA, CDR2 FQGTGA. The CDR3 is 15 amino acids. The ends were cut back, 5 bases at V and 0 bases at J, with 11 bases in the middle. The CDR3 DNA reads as TGTGCCAGCAGCGCCGGGGGGCTCTCCTACAATGAGCAGTTCTTC. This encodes CASSAGGLSYNEQFF.